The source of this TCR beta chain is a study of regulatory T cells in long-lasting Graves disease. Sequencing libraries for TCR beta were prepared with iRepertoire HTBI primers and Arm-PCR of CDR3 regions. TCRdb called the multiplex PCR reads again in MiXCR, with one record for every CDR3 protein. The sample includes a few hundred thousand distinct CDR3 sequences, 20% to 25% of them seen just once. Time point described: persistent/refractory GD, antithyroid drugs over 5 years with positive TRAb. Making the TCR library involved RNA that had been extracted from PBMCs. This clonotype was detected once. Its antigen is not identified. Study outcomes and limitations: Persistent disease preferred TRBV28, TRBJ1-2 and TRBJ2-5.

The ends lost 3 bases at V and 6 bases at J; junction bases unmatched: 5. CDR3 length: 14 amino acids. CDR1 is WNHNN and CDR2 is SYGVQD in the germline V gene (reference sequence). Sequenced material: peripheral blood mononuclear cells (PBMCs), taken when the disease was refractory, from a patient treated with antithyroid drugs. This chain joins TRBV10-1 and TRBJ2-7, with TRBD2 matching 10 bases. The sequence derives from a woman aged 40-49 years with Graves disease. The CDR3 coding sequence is TGCGCCAGCAGTGATCTAGCGGGAGTACGCGAGCAGTACTTC. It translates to CASSDLAGVREQYF.